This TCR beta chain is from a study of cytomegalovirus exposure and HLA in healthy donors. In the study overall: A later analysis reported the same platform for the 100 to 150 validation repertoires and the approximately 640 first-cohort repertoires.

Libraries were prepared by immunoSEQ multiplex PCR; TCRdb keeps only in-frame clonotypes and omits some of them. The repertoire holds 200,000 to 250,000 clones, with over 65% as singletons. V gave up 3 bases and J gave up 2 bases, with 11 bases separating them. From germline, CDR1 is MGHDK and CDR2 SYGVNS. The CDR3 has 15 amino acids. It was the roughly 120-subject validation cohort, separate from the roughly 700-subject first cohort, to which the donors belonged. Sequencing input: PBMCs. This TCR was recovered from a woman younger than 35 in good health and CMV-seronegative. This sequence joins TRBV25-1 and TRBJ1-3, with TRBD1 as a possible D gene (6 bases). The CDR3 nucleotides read TGTGCCAGCAGTGATCCTAGGACAGCTGGAAACACCATATATTTT. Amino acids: CASSDPRTAGNTIYF.